This T cell receptor (beta chain) was sequenced during a study of OX40 agonist ivuxolimab in advanced cancers. Overall study context: Averaging 60 years in age, with a range of about 20 to 90, the cohort was around 87% male.

The method was immunoSEQ multiplex PCR; TCRdb's version includes in-frame clones alone and lacks a portion of them. The table lists 100,000 to 120,000 clones, approximately 89% of them singletons. CDR3 length: 16 residues. Germline CDR1 is SGHNT and CDR2 is YYREEE (reference sequence). The V and J ends lost 5 bases and 2 bases respectively, with 17 bases between them. This receptor was identified in an adult with an advanced solid tumor such as melanoma, head and neck, liver or kidney cancer. The gene calls are TRBV5-4 and TRBJ1-3; the D is unclear. Sequenced here: CD4+ or CD8+ T cells sorted from blood, sampled in a trial of the OX40 agonist ivuxolimab. CDR3 residues: CASSSTRMPPGNTIYF. The CDR3 DNA sequence: TGTGCCAGCAGTAGTACGAGGATGCCGCCTGGAAACACCATATATTTT. The full variable domain, with the rest looked up from reference TRBV5-4 and TRBJ1-3, is ETGVTQSPTHLIKTRGQQVTLRCSSQSGHNTVSWYQQALGQGPQFIFQYYREEENGRGNFPPRFSGLQFPNYSSELNVNALELDDSALYLCASSSTRMPPGNTIYFGEGSWLTVV.